This is a list of T cell receptor beta chains from one sample in a study of cytomegalovirus exposure and HLA in healthy donors. Profiling relied on immunoSEQ multiplex PCR, and the TCRdb table lists in-frame clones only, not all of them. The top ten clones hold 2% to 3% of a sample with roughly 180,000 clones, more than 75% of them seen once. Sequenced material: PBMCs. The receptors shown here come from a woman in her twenties or thirties in good health and CMV-seropositive. The CDR3 runs from the conserved cysteine through the conserved F or W.

J: TRBJ2-2; V: TRBV7-2; length: 14; CDR3: CASSFSGGAGELFF
J: TRBJ1-2; V: TRBV7-2; length: 13; CDR3: CASSNGQALGYTF
J: TRBJ1-1; V: TRBV5-1; length: 16; CDR3: CASSLAIDRGLPEAFF
J: TRBJ2-1; V: TRBV7-3; length: 15; CDR3: CASSSSATPLNEQFF
J: TRBJ2-7; V: TRBV4-2; length: 14; CDR3: CASSFSGGSYEQYF
J: TRBJ1-2; V: TRBV10-1; length: 14; CDR3: CASSEYATGGGYTF
J: TRBJ2-7; V: TRBV28; length: 14; CDR3: CASRGQGGGYEQYF
J: TRBJ1-4; V: TRBV4-2; length: 15; CDR3: CASGQESGLWEKLFF
J: TRBJ1-5; V: TRBV6-5; length: 15; CDR3: CASRQQGNSNQPQHF
J: TRBJ1-1; V: TRBV19; length: 15; CDR3: CASSSYPRDTTEAFF
J: TRBJ2-7; V: TRBV11-3; length: 13; CDR3: CASSFGGYYEQYF
J: TRBJ1-3; V: TRBV2; length: 13; CDR3: CASNQGGEDTIYF
J: TRBJ2-5; V: TRBV10-3; length: 17; CDR3: CAISPMAKRGGLETQYF
J: TRBJ1-2; V: TRBV28; length: 16; CDR3: CASSSLAPRTNYGYTF
J: TRBJ1-4; V: TRBV11-2; length: 17; CDR3: CASSLVGSGGTNEKLFF
J: TRBJ2-7; V: TRBV28; length: 14; CDR3: CASSLNPGGPEQYF
J: TRBJ2-1; V: TRBV7-9; length: 13; CDR3: CASSLDEGGEQFF
J: TRBJ1-4; V: TRBV12-5; length: 17; CDR3: CASGLVQWDRANEKLFF
J: TRBJ2-1; V: TRBV9; length: 16; CDR3: CASSVAGHSSYNEQFF
J: TRBJ2-5; V: TRBV28; length: 15; CDR3: CASSFQQGWGETQYF
J: TRBJ1-2; V: TRBV5-1; length: 13; CDR3: CASSRGQDEVYTF
J: TRBJ2-1; V: TRBV4-2; length: 12; CDR3: CASSQGSIEQFF
J: TRBJ1-2; V: TRBV6-1; length: 14; CDR3: CASSEGAIPRGYTF
J: TRBJ2-1; V: TRBV27; length: 15; CDR3: CASSPPWGGRDEQFF